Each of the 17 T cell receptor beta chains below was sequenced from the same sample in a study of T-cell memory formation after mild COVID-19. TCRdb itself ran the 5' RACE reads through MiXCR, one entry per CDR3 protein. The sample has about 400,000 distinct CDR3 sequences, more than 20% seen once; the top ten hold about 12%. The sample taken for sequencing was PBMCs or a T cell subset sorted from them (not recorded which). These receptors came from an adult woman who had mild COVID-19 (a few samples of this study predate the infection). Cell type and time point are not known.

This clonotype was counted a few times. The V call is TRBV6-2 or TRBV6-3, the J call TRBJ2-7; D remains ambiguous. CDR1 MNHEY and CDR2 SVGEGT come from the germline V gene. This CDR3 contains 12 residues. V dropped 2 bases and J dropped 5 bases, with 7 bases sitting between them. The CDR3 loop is CASSYGPHEQYF. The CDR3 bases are TGTGCCAGCAGTTACGGTCCCCACGAGCAGTACTTC.

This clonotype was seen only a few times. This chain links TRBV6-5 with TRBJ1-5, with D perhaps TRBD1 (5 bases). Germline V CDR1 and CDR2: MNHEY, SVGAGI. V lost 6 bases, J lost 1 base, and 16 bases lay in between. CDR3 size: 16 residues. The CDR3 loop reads CASSSGTRGSNQPQHF. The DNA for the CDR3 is TGTGCCAGCAGCTCCGGGACCCGAGGCAGCAATCAGCCCCAGCATTTT.

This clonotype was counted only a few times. CDR3 loop: CASSPRRGRASLEETQYF. The CDR3 nucleotides are TGTGCCAGCAGCCCCCGAAGGGGGAGGGCCAGTTTGGAAGAGACCCAGTACTTC. The chain combines TRBV7-2 with TRBJ2-5, with D tentatively TRBD2 (7 bases). The V gene lost 5 bases and the J gene lost 3 bases, with 25 bases spanning the gap. The CDR3 contains 18 residues. Per the germline V gene, CDR1 is SGHTA and CDR2 is FQGNSA.

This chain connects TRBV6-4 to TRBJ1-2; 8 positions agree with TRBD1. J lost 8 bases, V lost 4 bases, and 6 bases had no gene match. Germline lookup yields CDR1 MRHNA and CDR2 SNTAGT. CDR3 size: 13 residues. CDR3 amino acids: CASSAGQGWGYTF. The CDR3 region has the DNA TGTGCCAGCAGTGCCGGACAGGGCTGGGGCTACACCTTC.

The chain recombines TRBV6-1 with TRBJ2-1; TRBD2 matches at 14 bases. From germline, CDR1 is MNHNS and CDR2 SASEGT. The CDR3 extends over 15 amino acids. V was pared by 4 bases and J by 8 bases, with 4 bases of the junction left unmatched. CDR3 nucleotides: TGTGCCAGCAGTGGACTAGCGGGGGGGGTCTATGAGCAGTTCTTC. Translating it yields CASSGLAGGVYEQFF.

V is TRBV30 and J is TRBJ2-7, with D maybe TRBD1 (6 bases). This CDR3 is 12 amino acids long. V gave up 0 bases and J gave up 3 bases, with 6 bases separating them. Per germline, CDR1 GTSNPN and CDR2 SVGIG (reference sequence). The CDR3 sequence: CAWSVGGYEQYF. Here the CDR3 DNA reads TGTGCCTGGAGTGTAGGGGGCTACGAGCAGTACTTC.

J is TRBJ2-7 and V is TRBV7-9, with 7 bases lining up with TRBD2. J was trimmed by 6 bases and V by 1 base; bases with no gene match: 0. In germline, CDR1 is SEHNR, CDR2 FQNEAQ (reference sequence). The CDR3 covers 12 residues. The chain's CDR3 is CASSLGGSEQYF. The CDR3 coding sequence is TGTGCCAGCAGCTTAGGCGGGAGCGAGCAGTACTTC.

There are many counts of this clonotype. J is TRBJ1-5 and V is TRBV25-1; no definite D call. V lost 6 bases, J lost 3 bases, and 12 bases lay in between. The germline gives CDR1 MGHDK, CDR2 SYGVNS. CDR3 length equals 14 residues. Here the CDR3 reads CASSLTKDNQPQHF. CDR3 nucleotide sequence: TGTGCCAGCAGCCTGACGAAGGACAATCAGCCCCAGCATTTT.

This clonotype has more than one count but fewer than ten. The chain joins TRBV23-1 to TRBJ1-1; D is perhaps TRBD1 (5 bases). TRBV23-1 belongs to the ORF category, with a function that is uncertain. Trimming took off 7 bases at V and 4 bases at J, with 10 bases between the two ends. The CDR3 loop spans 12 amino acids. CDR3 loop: CASMNRSTEAFF. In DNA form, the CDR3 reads TGCGCCAGCATGAACAGGAGCACTGAAGCTTTCTTT.

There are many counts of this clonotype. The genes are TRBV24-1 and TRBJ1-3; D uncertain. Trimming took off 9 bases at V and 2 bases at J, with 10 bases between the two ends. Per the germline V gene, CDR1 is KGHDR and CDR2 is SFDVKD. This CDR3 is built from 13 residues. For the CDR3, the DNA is TGTGCCACCCGTGCGGGAGCTGGAAACACCATATATTTT. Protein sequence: CATRAGAGNTIYF.

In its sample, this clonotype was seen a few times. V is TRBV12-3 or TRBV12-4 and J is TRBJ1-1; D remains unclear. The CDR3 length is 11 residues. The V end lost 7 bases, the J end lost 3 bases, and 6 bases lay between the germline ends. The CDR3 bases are TGTGCCAGCATCCGGGACACTGAAGCTTTCTTT. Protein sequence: CASIRDTEAFF.

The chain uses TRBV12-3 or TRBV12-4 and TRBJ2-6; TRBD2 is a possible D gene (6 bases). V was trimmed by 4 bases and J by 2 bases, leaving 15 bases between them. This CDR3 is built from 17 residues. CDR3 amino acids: CASSSGVRIPGANVLTF. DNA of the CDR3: TGTGCCAGCAGTTCGGGAGTAAGGATCCCTGGGGCCAACGTCCTGACTTTC.

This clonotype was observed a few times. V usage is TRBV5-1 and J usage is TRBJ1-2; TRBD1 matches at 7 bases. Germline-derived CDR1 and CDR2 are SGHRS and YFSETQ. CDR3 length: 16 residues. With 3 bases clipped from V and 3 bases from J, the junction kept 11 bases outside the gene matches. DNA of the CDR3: TGCGCCAGCAGCTCGAACAGGGGCTCGATTTACTATGGCTACACCTTC. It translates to CASSSNRGSIYYGYTF. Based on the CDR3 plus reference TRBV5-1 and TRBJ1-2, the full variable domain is KAGVTQTPRYLIKTRGQQVTLSCSPISGHRSVSWYQQTPGQGLQFLFEYFSETQRNKGNFPGRFSGRQFSNSRSEMNVSTLELGDSALYLCASSSNRGSIYYGYTFGSGTRLTVV.

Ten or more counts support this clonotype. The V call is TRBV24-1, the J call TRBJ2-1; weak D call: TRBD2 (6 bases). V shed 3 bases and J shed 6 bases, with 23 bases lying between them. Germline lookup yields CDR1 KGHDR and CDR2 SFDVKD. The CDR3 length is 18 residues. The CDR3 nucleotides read TGTGCCACCAGTGATCCCGTAGGGGCGGGGCAAAGAGGCAATGAGCAGTTCTTC. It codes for CATSDPVGAGQRGNEQFF.

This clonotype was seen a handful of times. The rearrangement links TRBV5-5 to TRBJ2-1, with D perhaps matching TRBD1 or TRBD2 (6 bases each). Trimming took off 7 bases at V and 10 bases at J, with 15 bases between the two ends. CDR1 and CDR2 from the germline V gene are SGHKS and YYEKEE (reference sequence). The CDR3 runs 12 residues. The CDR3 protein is CASGGRTEEQFF. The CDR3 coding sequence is TGTGCCAGCGGGGGGCGGACGGAGGAGCAGTTCTTC. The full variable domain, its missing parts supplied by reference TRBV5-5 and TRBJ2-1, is DAGVTQSPTHLIKTRGQQVTLRCSPISGHKSVSWYQQVLGQGPQFIFQYYEKEERGRGNFPDRFSARQFPNYSSELNVNALLLGDSALYLCASGGRTEEQFFGPGTRLTVL.

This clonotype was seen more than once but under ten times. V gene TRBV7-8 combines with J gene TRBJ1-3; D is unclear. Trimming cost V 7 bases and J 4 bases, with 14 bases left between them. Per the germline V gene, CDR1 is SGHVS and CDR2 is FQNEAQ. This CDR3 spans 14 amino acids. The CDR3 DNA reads TGTGCCAGCACCCAGACGGGGTCAGGAAACACCATATATTTT. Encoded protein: CASTQTGSGNTIYF.

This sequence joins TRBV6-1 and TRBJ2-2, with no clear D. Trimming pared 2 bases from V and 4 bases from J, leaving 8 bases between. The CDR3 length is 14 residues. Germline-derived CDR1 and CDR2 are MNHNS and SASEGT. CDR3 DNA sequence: TGTGCCAGCAGTGAATTCGAGACCACCGGGGAGCTGTTTTTT. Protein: CASSEFETTGELFF.